The present T cell receptor (beta chain) was sequenced within a study of CD4 T cells in lung cancer (dated by TCRdb to the late 2010s). About the study as a whole: In the study, blood T cells of NSCLC patients were screened for responses to candidate mutation-encoded neoepitopes, and neoantigen-specific CD4+ T-cell clones and TCRs were isolated. Treatments the patients had received before donating blood included platinum chemotherapy, and some of the patients were given nivolumab or pembrolizumab. Aged 60 to 69 when blood was donated, the resected patients, most of whom were former smokers, had either lung adenocarcinoma or squamous cell carcinoma. The frequency of neoantigen-specific clonotypes in tumor resections, non-adjacent lung and cultured T-cell products was tracked by TCRB deep sequencing. Tumor and non-adjacent lung tissue came from a handful of patients undergoing curative-intent resections for stage I-III non-small cell lung cancer.

For CDR1 and CDR2, the germline V gene lists MDHEN and SYDVKM. The CDR3 contains 12 residues, cysteine and phenylalanine counted. Just the 36-base CDR3 DNA is kept, in frame starting at base 1. Ends trimmed: V by 3 bases, J by 10 bases; bases unmatched to a gene: 5. Comment on this clone: The antigen this receptor binds is unknown. Within one base of it there is no much larger clone, and no base qualities were kept.

To prepare the library, the immunoSEQ multiplex PCR assay was applied. DNA was isolated with Qiagen DNeasy or QIAamp micro DNA kits and TCRB sequenced with the Adaptive Biotechnology human TCRB sequencing kit. An Illumina MiSeq was used to sequence the TCRB libraries. The original methods were these. The kit provider's software was used to analyze TCRB sequence data, and Fisher's exact test was used to test clonotype templates for tumor enrichment. In its TCRdb copy, this immuneACCESS table keeps in-frame sequences only and misses some clones. Where compared with another copy, unresolved V genes explain less than half of these, and the others have no known cause. The DNA was the basis for D and trimming; V, J and clone size are from that table. The sample has roughly 5,200 clones on record, 74% of them singletons. The ten largest account for roughly 15% of the sample. Findings and caveats that apply to the study as a whole: Some blood-derived responses might be explained by in vitro priming of naive T cells or cross-reactivity rather than by memory responses to the cancer.

The sequenced sample was lung tumor tissue. The clonotype comes from a man between 60 and 75 years old with non-small cell lung cancer. The rearranged chain carries TRBV28 and TRBJ1-1, with 7 bases in between that match TRBD1. The CDR3 region reads CASSFAAGGAFF. The DNA sequence follows: TGTGCCAGCAGTTTTGCCGCAGGGGGAGCTTTCTTT.